The 7 T cell receptor beta chains reported below all come from one sample, sequenced in a study of CD8+ T cells in alopecia areata (dated by TCRdb to 2016 to 2019). Libraries came from the immunoSEQ multiplex PCR assay. For TCR sequencing, RNA was extracted from every sample and reverse transcribed into cDNA to serve as template. What TCRdb holds here is the immuneACCESS table cut down to in-frame rearrangements. Part of the clones is not present; checked against another copy, under half of the missing clones reflect an unresolved V gene, and the others are unexplained. The sample contains 200,000 or so clones, 40% to 55% of them found a single time. The ten largest clones take up over 2% of the sample. The treatment or condition label for this specimen denotes: oral pan-JAK inhibitor, 5-10 mg twice daily. Sequencing used CD4+ T cells sorted from blood, obtained at roughly week 36, from a patient treated with tofacitinib. The receptors come from a human donor with alopecia areata.

The chain employs TRBV7-2 and TRBJ2-7, with D maybe TRBD1 (5 bases). The germline V gene has CDR1 SGHTA and CDR2 FQGNSA. The CDR3 extends over 14 amino acids. V dropped 2 bases and J dropped 2 bases, with 10 bases sitting between them. The CDR3 DNA is TGTGCCAGCAGCTTAAGGGGTGGTACCTACGAGCAGTACTTC. This encodes CASSLRGGTYEQYF.

This clone was picked up a small number of times. The V and J genes are TRBV2 and TRBJ2-3, with TRBD2 matching over 11 bases. There are 16 residues in the CDR3. The J segment lost 3 bases and the V segment lost 2 bases, leaving 4 bases of the junction unmatched. Germline V gene lookup returns CDR1 SNHLY and CDR2 FYNNEI. CDR3: CASSELAGGGTDTQYF. As DNA, the CDR3 is TGTGCCAGCAGTGAATTAGCGGGAGGGGGAACAGATACGCAGTATTTT.

This clone was observed a handful of times. The CDR3: CAITGTSGETQYF. Written as DNA, the CDR3 is TGTGCCATCACTGGGACTAGCGGGGAGACCCAGTACTTC. This rearrangement joins TRBV10-3 to TRBJ2-5; 12 bases map to TRBD2. Germline V gives CDR1 ENHRY, CDR2 SYGVKD. The CDR3 extends over 13 amino acids. The V gene end was trimmed by 7 bases and the J gene end by 5 bases; junction bases not matched to a gene: 2.

This clone was detected only a few times. V usage is TRBV28 and J usage is TRBJ2-7; 8 bases map to TRBD2. The CDR3 has 15 residues. Trimming took 2 bases from V and 5 from J; bases not matched to a gene: 8. Per germline, CDR1 MDHEN and CDR2 SYDVKM. The CDR3 reads CASSLLSSGSNEQYF. The CDR3 DNA is TGTGCCAGCAGTTTACTCTCCAGCGGGAGTAACGAGCAGTACTTC.

This clone occurred a few times. The chain couples TRBV7-9 to TRBJ2-3; 8 nucleotides agree with TRBD2. The J segment lost 1 base and the V segment lost 5 bases, leaving 5 bases of the junction unmatched. The CDR3 is 15 residues long. Per germline, CDR1 SEHNR and CDR2 FQNEAQ (reference sequence). The CDR3 here is CASSPSGSGTDTQYF. In DNA form, the CDR3 reads TGTGCCAGCAGCCCAAGCGGGAGTGGCACAGATACGCAGTATTTT.

This clone was seen only a few times. The genes are TRBV6-6 and TRBJ2-7; 8 bases match TRBD1. From germline, CDR1 is MNHNY and CDR2 SVGAGI (reference sequence). CDR3 length equals 14 residues. V was pared by 6 bases and J by 6 bases, with 10 bases of the junction left unmatched. CDR3 in DNA: TGTGCCAGCAGCCCGGGACAGGTCCATCGCGAGCAGTACTTC. Its translation is CASSPGQVHREQYF.

This clone appeared a few times. CDR3: CSDRGTGGGNQPQHF. The CDR3, as DNA: TGCAGCGACAGGGGAACAGGGGGCGGGAATCAGCCCCAGCATTTT. The V call is TRBV29-1, the J call TRBJ1-5, with 9 nucleotides matching TRBD1. Per the germline V gene, CDR1 is SQVTM and CDR2 is ANQGSEA. This CDR3 has 15 amino acids. The V gene end was trimmed by 7 bases and the J gene end by 4 bases; junction bases not matched to a gene: 11. Based on the CDR3 plus reference TRBV29-1 and TRBJ1-5, the full variable domain is SAVISQKPSRDICQRGTSLTIQCQVDSQVTMMFWYRQQPGQSLTLIATANQGSEATYESGFVIDKFPISRPNLTFSTLTVSNMSPEDSSIYLCSDRGTGGGNQPQHFGDGTRLSIL.